Shown below are 7 T cell receptor beta chains from a single sample sequenced in a study of blood T cell repertoires in COVID-19. The data were produced by immunoSEQ multiplex PCR, yet TCRdb's version contains in-frame clones alone and is incomplete. The sample comprises about 74,000 clones, more than 70% of which are singletons, and 2.5% to 3.5% rests with the top ten. Sequencing used peripheral blood. All receptors come from a man between 65 and 85 years old with active or convalescent COVID-19.

A note on this clone: The sample has other DNA sequences that encode this CDR3 too. The CDR3 DNA follows: TGTGCCAGCAGTCCCCAGGGGGCAGGTCAGCCCCAGCATTTT. Residues: CASSPQGAGQPQHF. V is TRBV27 and J is TRBJ1-5; 8 bases align to TRBD1. Germline V gene sequence: CDR1 MNHEY, CDR2 SMNVEV (reference sequence). The CDR3 spans 14 residues. Losses at the gene ends were 5 bases for V and 6 bases for J; bases not matched to a gene: 6.

The rearrangement joins TRBV11-2 to TRBJ2-1; a possible D gene is TRBD1 (5 bases). This CDR3 has 16 residues. Trimming removed 1 base at V and 0 bases at J, with 10 bases between. Germline CDR1 SGHAT, CDR2 FQNNGV. CDR3 sequence reads: CASSLGGSPSYNEQFF. The CDR3 bases are TGTGCCAGCAGCTTAGGGGGCAGCCCCTCCTACAATGAGCAGTTCTTC.

The rearrangement uses TRBV6-5 and TRBJ1-3; D remains ambiguous. This CDR3 region has 14 residues. Germline V gene data show CDR1 as MNHEY and CDR2 as SVGAGI. Trimming took 4 bases from V and 0 from J, leaving 7 bases between them. Here the CDR3 DNA reads TGTGCCAGCAGTTGGGCCAACTCTGGAAACACCATATATTTT. Its translation is CASSWANSGNTIYF.

V and J are TRBV5-1 and TRBJ2-3, with TRBD1 as a possible D gene (6 bases). Trimming stripped 6 bases from V and 3 bases from J, with 8 bases between. CDR1 and CDR2 (germline): SGHRS, YFSETQ. This CDR3 contains 12 residues. The CDR3 spells CASNRETDTQYF. The CDR3, as DNA: TGCGCCAGCAACAGGGAGACAGATACGCAGTATTTT.

This clone was detected only once. The gene calls are TRBV6-5 and TRBJ2-7; D may be TRBD2 (5 bases). Per germline, CDR1 MNHEY and CDR2 SVGAGI. Deletions cut 6 bases from V and 4 bases from J, with 7 bases between. This CDR3 region has 11 residues. In nucleotides, the CDR3 is TGTGCCAGCAGCCGAGGGTACGAGCAGTACTTC. Translation gives CASSRGYEQYF.

The chain joins TRBV7-3 to TRBJ2-2; D unclear. CDR1 and CDR2 from the germline V gene are SGHTA and FQGTGA. The length of the CDR3 is 14 residues. V shed 1 base and J shed 6 bases, with 9 bases lying between them. CDR3 bases: TGTGCCAGCAGCTTAATCGGGTTCGCCGGGGAGCTGTTTTTT. Its protein is CASSLIGFAGELFF. Combining the CDR3 with reference TRBV7-3 and TRBJ2-2 gives the whole variable domain GAGVSQTPSNKVTEKGKYVELRCDPISGHTALYWYRQSLGQGPEFLIYFQGTGAADDSGLPNDRFFAVRPEGSVSTLKIQRTERGDSAVYLCASSLIGFAGELFFGEGSRLTVL.

This chain joins TRBV2 and TRBJ1-4; 9 positions match TRBD1. The junction had 6 bases not matched to a gene; V was cut back by 6 bases and J by 7 bases. The germline gives CDR1 SNHLY, CDR2 FYNNEI. There are 14 residues in the CDR3. CDR3 nucleotides: TGTGCCAGCAGGGGCGGGACAGGGTCTGAAAAACTGTTTTTT. Amino acid sequence: CASRGGTGSEKLFF.